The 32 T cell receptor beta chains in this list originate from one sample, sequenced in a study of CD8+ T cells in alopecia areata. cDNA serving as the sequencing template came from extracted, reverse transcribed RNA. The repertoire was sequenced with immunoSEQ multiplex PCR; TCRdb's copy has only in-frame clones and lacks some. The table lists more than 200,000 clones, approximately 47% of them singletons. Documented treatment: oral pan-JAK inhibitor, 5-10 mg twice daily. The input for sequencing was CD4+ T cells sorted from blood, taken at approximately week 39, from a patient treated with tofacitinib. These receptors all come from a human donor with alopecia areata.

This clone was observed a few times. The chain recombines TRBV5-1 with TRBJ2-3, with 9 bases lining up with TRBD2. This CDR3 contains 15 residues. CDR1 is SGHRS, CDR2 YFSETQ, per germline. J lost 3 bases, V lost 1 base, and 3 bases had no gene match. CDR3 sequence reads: CASSLRAGGTDTQYF. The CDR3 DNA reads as TGCGCCAGCAGCTTGAGAGCGGGAGGTACAGATACGCAGTATTTT.

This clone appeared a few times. In DNA, the CDR3 is TGTGCCAGCAGCTTGGACCACAGGTCCCCCCTTGAAGCTTTCTTT. As protein: CASSLDHRSPLEAFF. The chain joins TRBV5-6 to TRBJ1-1; TRBD1 is a possible D gene (5 bases). The CDR3 consists of 15 residues. V was pared by 0 bases and J by 7 bases, with 16 bases between. From germline, CDR1 is SGHDT and CDR2 YYEEEE. The complete variable domain, with remaining parts taken from reference TRBV5-6 and TRBJ1-1, reads DAGVTQSPTHLIKTRGQQVTLRCSPKSGHDTVSWYQQALGQGPQFIFQYYEEEERQRGNFPDRFSGHQFPNYSSELNVNALLLGDSALYLCASSLDHRSPLEAFFGQGTRLTVV.

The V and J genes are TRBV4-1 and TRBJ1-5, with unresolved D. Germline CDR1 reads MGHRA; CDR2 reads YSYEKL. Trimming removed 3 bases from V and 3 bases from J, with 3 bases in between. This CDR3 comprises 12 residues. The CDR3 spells CASSQVNQPQHF. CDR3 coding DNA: TGCGCCAGCAGCCAGGTCAATCAGCCCCAGCATTTT.

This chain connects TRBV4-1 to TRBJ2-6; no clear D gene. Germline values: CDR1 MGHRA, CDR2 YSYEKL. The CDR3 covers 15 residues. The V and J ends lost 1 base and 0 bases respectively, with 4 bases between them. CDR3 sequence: CASSQGYSGANVLTF. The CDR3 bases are TGCGCCAGCAGCCAAGGATACTCTGGGGCCAACGTCCTGACTTTC.

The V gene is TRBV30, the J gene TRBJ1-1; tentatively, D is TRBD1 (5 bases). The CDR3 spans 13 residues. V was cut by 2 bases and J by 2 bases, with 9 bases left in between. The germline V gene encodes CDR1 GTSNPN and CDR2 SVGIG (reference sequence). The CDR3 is CAWSLGRNTEAFF. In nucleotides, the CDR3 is TGTGCCTGGAGTTTGGGACGTAACACTGAAGCTTTCTTT. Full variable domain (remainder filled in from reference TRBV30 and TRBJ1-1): SQTIHQWPATLVQPVGSPLSLECTVEGTSNPNLYWYRQAAGRGLQLLFYSVGIGQISSEVPQNLSASRPQDRQFILSSKKLLLSDSGFYLCAWSLGRNTEAFFGQGTRLTVV.

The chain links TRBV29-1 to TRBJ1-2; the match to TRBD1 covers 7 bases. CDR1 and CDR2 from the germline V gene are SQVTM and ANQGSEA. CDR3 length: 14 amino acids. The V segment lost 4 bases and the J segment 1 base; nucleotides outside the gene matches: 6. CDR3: CSVGTGEFNYGYTF. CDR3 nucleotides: TGCAGCGTTGGTACAGGGGAATTTAACTATGGCTACACCTTC. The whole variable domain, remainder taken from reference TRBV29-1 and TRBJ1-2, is SAVISQKPSRDICQRGTSLTIQCQVDSQVTMMFWYRQQPGQSLTLIATANQGSEATYESGFVIDKFPISRPNLTFSTLTVSNMSPEDSSIYLCSVGTGEFNYGYTFGSGTRLTVV.

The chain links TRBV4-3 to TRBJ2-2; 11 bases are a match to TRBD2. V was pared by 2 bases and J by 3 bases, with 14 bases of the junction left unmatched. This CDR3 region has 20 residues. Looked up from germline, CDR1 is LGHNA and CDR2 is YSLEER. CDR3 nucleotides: TGCGCCAGCAGCCAATTGGGGGGCCTAGCGGGAGGAGGGGACACCGGGGAGCTGTTTTTT. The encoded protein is CASSQLGGLAGGGDTGELFF.

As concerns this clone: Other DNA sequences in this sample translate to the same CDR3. The CDR3 coding sequence is TGTGCCAGCAGCTTAGGAGCCGGGAACACTGAAGCTTTCTTT. Translating it yields CASSLGAGNTEAFF. The chain links TRBV7-9 to TRBJ1-1; no firm D call. The germline V gene has CDR1 SEHNR and CDR2 FQNEAQ (reference sequence). This CDR3 has 14 amino acids. The ends were cut back, 1 base at V and 1 base at J, with 7 bases in the middle.

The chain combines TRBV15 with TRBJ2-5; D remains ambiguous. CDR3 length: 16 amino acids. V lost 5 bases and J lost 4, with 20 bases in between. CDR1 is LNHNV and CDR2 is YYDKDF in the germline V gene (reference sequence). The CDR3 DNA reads TGTGCCACCAGCCCGAGAGGAACTCTAGGGCGAGAGACCCAGTACTTC. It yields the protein CATSPRGTLGRETQYF.

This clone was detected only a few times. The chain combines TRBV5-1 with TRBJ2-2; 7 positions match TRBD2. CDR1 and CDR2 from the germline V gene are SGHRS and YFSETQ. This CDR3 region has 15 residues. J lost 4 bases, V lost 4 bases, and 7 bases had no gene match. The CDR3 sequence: CASSQGTTPTGELFF. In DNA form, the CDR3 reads TGCGCCAGCAGCCAAGGGACTACCCCCACCGGGGAGCTGTTTTTT. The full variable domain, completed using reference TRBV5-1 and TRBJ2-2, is KAGVTQTPRYLIKTRGQQVTLSCSPISGHRSVSWYQQTPGQGLQFLFEYFSETQRNKGNFPGRFSGRQFSNSRSEMNVSTLELGDSALYLCASSQGTTPTGELFFGEGSRLTVL.

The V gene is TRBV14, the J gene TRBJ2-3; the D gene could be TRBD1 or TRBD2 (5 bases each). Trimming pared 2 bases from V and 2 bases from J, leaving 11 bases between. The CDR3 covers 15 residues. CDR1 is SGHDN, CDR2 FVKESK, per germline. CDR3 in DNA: TGTGCCAGCAGCCAAAGGGGACCAGACACAGATACGCAGTATTTT. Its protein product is CASSQRGPDTDTQYF.

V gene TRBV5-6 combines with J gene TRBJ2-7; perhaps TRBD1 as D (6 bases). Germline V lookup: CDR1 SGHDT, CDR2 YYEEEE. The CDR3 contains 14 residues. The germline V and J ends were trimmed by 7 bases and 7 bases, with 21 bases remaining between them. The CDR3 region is CASGTGLKWGEQYF. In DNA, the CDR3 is TGTGCCAGCGGCACAGGGCTGAAATGGGGGGAGCAGTACTTC.

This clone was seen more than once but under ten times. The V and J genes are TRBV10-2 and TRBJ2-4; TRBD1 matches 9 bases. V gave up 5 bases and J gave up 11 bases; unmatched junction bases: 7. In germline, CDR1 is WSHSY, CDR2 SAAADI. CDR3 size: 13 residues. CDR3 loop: CASSLGQGNVQYF. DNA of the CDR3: TGCGCCAGCAGTCTCGGACAGGGGAACGTTCAGTACTTC.

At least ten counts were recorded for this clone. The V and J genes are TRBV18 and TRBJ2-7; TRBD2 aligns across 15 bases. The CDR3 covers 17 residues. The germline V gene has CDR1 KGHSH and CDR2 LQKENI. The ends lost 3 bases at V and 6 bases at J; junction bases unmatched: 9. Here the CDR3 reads CASSPGTSGRLASEQYF. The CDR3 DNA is TGTGCCAGCTCACCTGGGACTAGCGGGAGGTTGGCTTCCGAGCAGTACTTC.

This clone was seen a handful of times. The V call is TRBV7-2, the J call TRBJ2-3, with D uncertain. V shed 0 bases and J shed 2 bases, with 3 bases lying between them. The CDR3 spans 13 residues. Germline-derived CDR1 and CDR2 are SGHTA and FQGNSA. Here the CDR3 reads CASSLAVTDTQYF. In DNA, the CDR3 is TGTGCCAGCAGCTTAGCGGTCACAGATACGCAGTATTTT.

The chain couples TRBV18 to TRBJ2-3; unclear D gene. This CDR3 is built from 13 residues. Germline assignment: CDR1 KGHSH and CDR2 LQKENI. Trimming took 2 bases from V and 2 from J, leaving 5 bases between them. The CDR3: CASSPSITDTQYF. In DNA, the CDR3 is TGTGCCAGCTCACCATCGATCACAGATACGCAGTATTTT.

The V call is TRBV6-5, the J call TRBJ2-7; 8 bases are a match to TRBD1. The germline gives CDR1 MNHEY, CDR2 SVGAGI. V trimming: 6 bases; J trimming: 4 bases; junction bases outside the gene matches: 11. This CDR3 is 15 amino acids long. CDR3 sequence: CASSTDRGGFYEQYF. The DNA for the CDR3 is TGTGCCAGCAGCACCGACAGGGGAGGTTTTTACGAGCAGTACTTC.

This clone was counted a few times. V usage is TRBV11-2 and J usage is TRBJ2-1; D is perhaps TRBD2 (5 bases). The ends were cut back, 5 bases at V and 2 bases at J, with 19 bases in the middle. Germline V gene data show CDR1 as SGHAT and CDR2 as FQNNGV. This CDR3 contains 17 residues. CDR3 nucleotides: TGTGCCAGCAGCGAGACGGGCCACCGAGGGACCTACAATGAGCAGTTCTTC. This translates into CASSETGHRGTYNEQFF.

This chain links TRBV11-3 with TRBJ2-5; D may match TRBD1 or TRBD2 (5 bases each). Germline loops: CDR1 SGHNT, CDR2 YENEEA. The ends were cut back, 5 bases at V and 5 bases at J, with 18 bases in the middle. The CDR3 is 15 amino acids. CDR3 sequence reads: CASSVGSAWGETQYF. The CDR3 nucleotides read TGTGCCAGCAGCGTCGGCAGTGCTTGGGGGGAGACCCAGTACTTC.

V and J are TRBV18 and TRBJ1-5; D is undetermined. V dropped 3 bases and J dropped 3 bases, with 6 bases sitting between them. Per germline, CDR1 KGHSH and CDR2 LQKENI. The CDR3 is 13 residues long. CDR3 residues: CASSPNPNQPQHF. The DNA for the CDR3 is TGTGCCAGCTCACCTAACCCCAATCAGCCCCAGCATTTT.

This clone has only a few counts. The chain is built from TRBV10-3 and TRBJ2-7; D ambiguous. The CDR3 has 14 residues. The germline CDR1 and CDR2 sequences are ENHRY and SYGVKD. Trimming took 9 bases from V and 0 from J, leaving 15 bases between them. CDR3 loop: CAIDLAAGSYEQYF. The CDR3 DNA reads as TGTGCCATTGACCTGGCAGCCGGCTCCTACGAGCAGTACTTC.

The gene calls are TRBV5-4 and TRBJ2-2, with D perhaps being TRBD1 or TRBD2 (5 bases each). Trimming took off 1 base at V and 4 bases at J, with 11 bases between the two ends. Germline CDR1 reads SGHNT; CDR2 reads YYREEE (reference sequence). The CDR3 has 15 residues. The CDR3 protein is CASSLPGRSTGELFF. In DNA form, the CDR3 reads TGTGCCAGCAGCTTGCCGGGGCGGAGCACCGGGGAGCTGTTTTTT.

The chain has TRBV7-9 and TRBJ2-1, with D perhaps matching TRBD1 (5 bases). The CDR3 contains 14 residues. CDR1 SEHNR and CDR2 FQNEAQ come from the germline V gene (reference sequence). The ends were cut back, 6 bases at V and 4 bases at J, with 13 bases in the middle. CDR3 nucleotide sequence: TGTGCCAGCAGTATAGACAGTCAATACAATGAGCAGTTCTTC. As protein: CASSIDSQYNEQFF.

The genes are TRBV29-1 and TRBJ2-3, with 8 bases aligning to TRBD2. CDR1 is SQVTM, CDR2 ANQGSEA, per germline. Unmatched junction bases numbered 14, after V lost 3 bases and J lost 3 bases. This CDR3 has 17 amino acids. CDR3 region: CSVEGPSSGWGTDTQYF. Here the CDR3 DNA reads TGCAGCGTTGAGGGTCCCTCTAGCGGGTGGGGGACAGATACGCAGTATTTT.

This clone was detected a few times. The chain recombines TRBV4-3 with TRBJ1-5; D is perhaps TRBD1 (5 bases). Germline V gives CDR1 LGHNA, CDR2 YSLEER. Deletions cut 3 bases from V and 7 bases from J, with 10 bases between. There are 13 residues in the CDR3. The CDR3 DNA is TGCGCCAGCAGCCAGTCCGAGGGGCAGCCCCAGCATTTT. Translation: CASSQSEGQPQHF.

CDR3 region: CSAGGRTNTEAFF. DNA for the CDR3: TGCAGCGCTGGAGGGCGGACGAACACTGAAGCTTTCTTT. This chain joins TRBV29-1 and TRBJ1-1; no definite D call. V was shortened by 7 bases and J by 1 base, with 13 bases between the two germline ends. This CDR3 has 13 residues. The germline gives CDR1 SQVTM, CDR2 ANQGSEA.

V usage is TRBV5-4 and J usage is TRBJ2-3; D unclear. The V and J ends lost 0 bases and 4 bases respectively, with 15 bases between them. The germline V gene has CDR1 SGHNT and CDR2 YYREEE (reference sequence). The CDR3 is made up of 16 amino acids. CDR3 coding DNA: TGTGCCAGCAGCTTGGCCGCGCGGAGTGGGGCAGATACGCAGTATTTT. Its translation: CASSLAARSGADTQYF.

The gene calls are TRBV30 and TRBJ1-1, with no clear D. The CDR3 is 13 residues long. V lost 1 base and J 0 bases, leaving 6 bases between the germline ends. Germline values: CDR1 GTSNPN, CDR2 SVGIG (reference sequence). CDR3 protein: CAWSGSLNTEAFF. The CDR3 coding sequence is TGTGCCTGGAGTGGCAGCTTGAACACTGAAGCTTTCTTT.

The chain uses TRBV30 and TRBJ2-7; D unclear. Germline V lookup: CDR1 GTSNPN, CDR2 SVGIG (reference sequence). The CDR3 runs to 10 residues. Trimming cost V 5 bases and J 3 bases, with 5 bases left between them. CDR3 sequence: CAWGNYEQYF. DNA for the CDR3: TGTGCCTGGGGTAACTACGAGCAGTACTTC.

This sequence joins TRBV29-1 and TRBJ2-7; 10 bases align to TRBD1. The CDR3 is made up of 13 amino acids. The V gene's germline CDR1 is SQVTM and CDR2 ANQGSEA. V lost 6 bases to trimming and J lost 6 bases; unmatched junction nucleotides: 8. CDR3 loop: CSVKGQGNFEQYF. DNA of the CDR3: TGCAGCGTCAAGGGACAGGGGAATTTCGAGCAGTACTTC.

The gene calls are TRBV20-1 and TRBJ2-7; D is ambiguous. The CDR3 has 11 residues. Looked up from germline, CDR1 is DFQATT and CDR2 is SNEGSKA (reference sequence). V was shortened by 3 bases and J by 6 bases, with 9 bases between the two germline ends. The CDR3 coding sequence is TGCAGTGCTAGCCCTCAGGTCGAGCAGTACTTC. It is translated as CSASPQVEQYF.

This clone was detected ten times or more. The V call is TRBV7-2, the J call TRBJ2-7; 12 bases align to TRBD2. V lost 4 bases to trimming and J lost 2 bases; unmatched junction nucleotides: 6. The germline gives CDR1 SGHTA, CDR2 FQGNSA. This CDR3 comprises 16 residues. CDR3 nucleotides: TGTGCCAGCAGCTCAAGACCTAGCGGGAGGGCCTACGAGCAGTACTTC. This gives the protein CASSSRPSGRAYEQYF.